Sequencing of this TCR beta chain was carried out in a study of CD8+CD57+ T cells in acquired aplastic anemia. The CDR3 length is 12 residues. Trimming removed 7 bases from V and 3 bases from J, with 12 bases in between. Per the germline V gene, CDR1 is SQVTM and CDR2 is ANQGSEA. The sample holds a few counts of this clonotype. Antigen unknown. Profiling of TCR beta VDJ combinations and CDR3 sequences used genomic DNA as template. MiXCR, run by TCRdb on the reads, gives a single entry per CDR3 protein. The table lists approximately 300,000 distinct CDR3 sequences, 56% of them singletons. General observations from the study: Patients versus controls showed no significant CD8+ Simpson's diversity difference.

Sequencing involved patients with CD8+CD57+ cell expansion previously shown by flow cytometry. The sequencing input was sorted CD4+, CD8+, or CD8+CD57+ T cells (not recorded which) from PBMCs. V usage is TRBV29-1 and J usage is TRBJ2-5; maybe TRBD2 (6 bases). The origin of this receptor is a human donor with aplastic anemia. The chain's CDR3 is CSARGTEETQYF. CDR3 nucleotide sequence: TGCAGCGCTCGCGGGACGGAAGAGACCCAGTACTTC.